A selection of T cell receptor beta chains follows, all from one sample in a study of Graves' ophthalmopathy and Graves' hyperthyroidism. A single record per CDR3 protein comes from TCRdb applying MiXCR to the multiplex PCR reads. This table holds over 450,000 distinct CDR3 sequences, around 14% found once. Specimen: blood. These receptors originate from a woman in her 30s with Graves' ophthalmopathy. CDR3s include the opening cysteine and the closing phenylalanine or tryptophan. The D gene is left open where the match is weak. Expanded clones get a size class; other rows say once, few or many, or leave the size out.

TRBV11-2	TRBJ2-3	few	TRBD2	CASSTSGGDTQYF	TGTGCCAGCAGCACTAGCGGGGGAGATACGCAGTATTTT
TRBV19	TRBJ1-5	NA	NA	CASSGREGGQPQHF	TGTGCCTCAAGCGGCAGGGAAGGAGGTCAGCCCCAGCATTTT
TRBV18	TRBJ1-4	once	TRBD1	CASSPPEGASEKLFF	TGTGCCAGCTCACCACCGGAGGGGGCCAGTGAAAAACTGTTTTTT
TRBV27	TRBJ1-5	many	NA	CASSLWANSNQPQHF	TGTGCCAGCAGTTTATGGGCAAATAGCAATCAGCCCCAGCATTTT
TRBV12-3/TRBV12-4	TRBJ1-5	NA	NA	CASSFENQGLQPQHF	TGTGCCAGCAGTTTTGAGAACCAGGGGCTTCAGCCCCAGCATTTT
TRBV15	TRBJ2-4	few	NA	CATSRDGGGKNIKYF	TGTGCCACCAGCAGAGATGGTGGTGGCAAAAACATTAAGTACTTC
TRBV12-3/TRBV12-4	TRBJ1-2	few	NA	CASSSPPIANYGYTF	TGTGCCAGCAGTTCCCCCCCGATAGCTAACTATGGTTACACCTTC
TRBV6-1	TRBJ1-2	many	TRBD1	CASSTAQGNNYGYTF	TGTGCCAGCAGTACAGCACAGGGGAATAACTATGGCTACACCTTC
TRBV11-1	TRBJ1-2	few	NA	CASSTSLGVGYTF	TGTGCCAGCAGCACCAGTTTAGGGGTTGGCTACACCTTC
TRBV11-2	TRBJ1-2	few	NA	CASSYAGQYGYTF	TGTGCCAGCAGCTACGCGGGGCAGTATGGCTACACCTTC
TRBV2	TRBJ2-2	many	TRBD1	CASRQDRTNTGELFF	TGTGCCAGCAGGCAGGACAGGACGAACACCGGGGAGCTGTTTTTT
TRBV6-1	TRBJ2-7	many	NA	CASSKNLVSAYEQYF	TGTGCCAGCAGCAAGAACCTGGTTTCGGCCTACGAGCAGTACTTC
TRBV27	TRBJ1-6	NA	NA	CATQDRNLNNSPLHF	TGTGCCACCCAGGACAGAAATCTAAATAATTCACCCCTCCACTTT
TRBV12-3/TRBV12-4	TRBJ1-2	many	NA	CASKKTGRAYGYTF	TGTGCCAGCAAAAAAACGGGCAGGGCCTATGGCTACACCTTC
TRBV20-1	TRBJ1-2	many	NA	CSADSEGHGYTF	TGCAGTGCTGACAGCGAGGGGCATGGCTACACCTTC
TRBV4-2	TRBJ2-7	NA	TRBD2	CASSQEAQGLAEPYEQYF	TGTGCCAGCAGCCAAGAGGCACAGGGACTAGCGGAACCCTACGAGCAGTACTTC
TRBV20-1	TRBJ2-5	many	TRBD1	CSASHLGGVETQYF	TGCAGTGCTTCCCATTTAGGGGGCGTCGAGACCCAGTACTTC
TRBV11-2	TRBJ1-6	many	TRBD1	CASSFSGGRLNSPLHF	TGTGCCAGCAGCTTCTCAGGGGGAAGGCTTAATTCACCCCTCCACTTT
TRBV4-2	TRBJ1-2	many	NA	CASSQSVGASYYGYTF	TGTGCCAGCAGCCAAAGTGTAGGGGCGAGTTACTATGGCTACACCTTC
TRBV10-3	TRBJ2-2	many	NA	CAIQNTGNAGELFF	TGTGCCATCCAAAATACGGGGAATGCCGGGGAGCTGTTTTTT
TRBV6-5	TRBJ1-1	NA	NA	CASSYQTSSEAFF	TGTGCCAGCAGTTACCAGACTAGCTCTGAAGCTTTCTTT
TRBV12-3/TRBV12-4	TRBJ2-3	many	NA	CASRPKHNLRDTQYF	TGTGCCAGCAGACCTAAACACAATCTGAGAGATACGCAGTATTTT
TRBV27	TRBJ2-2	many	NA	CASSFPYTGELFF	TGTGCCAGCAGTTTCCCTTACACCGGGGAGCTGTTTTTT
TRBV11-3	TRBJ2-7	NA	NA	CASSLDWGGNYEQYF	TGTGCCAGCAGCTTAGATTGGGGCGGTAATTACGAGCAGTACTTC
TRBV12-3/TRBV12-4	TRBJ1-1	many	NA	CASSLGGIEAFF	TGTGCCAGCAGTTTAGGAGGGATTGAAGCTTTCTTT
TRBV28	TRBJ2-5	many	NA	CASRRQEIQETQYF	TGTGCCAGCAGAAGACAGGAGATCCAAGAGACCCAGTACTTC
TRBV7-8	TRBJ1-2	many	TRBD1	CASSMNRGGYGYTF	TGTGCCAGCAGCATGAACAGGGGAGGCTATGGCTACACCTTC
TRBV19	TRBJ2-5	NA	NA	CASSNSYNRDYQETQYF	TGTGCCAGTAGTAACTCTTACAACCGGGACTACCAAGAGACCCAGTACTTC
TRBV2	TRBJ1-6	many	TRBD1	CASSVADRGNSPLHF	TGTGCCAGCAGCGTAGCAGACAGGGGTAATTCACCCCTCCACTTT
TRBV6-4	TRBJ2-7	many	NA	CASSEEGRGGEQYF	TGTGCCAGCAGTGAAGAGGGGAGGGGGGGCGAGCAGTACTTC
TRBV24-1	TRBJ2-6	many	TRBD1	CATSPTGLTGANVLTF	TGTGCCACCAGTCCGACAGGGTTGACTGGGGCCAACGTCCTGACTTTC
TRBV28	TRBJ1-3	many	NA	CASRPDSWLSGNTIYF	TGTGCCAGCAGGCCGGACAGTTGGCTCTCTGGAAACACCATATATTTT
TRBV24-1	TRBJ1-1	many	NA	CATSDSGPEAFF	TGTGCCACCAGTGATTCAGGACCTGAAGCTTTCTTT
TRBV13	TRBJ1-6	many	TRBD1	CASSLRDSSSPLHF	TGTGCCAGCAGCCTCAGGGACAGCAGTTCACCCCTCCACTTT
TRBV6-1	TRBJ2-5	many	TRBD2	CASSEWLGAGVVETQYF	TGTGCCAGCAGTGAATGGTTAGGAGCGGGGGTCGTTGAGACCCAGTACTTC
TRBV9	TRBJ1-3	NA	TRBD1	CASSSRSGGDSGNTIYF	TGTGCCAGCAGCTCTCGGTCAGGGGGTGACTCTGGAAACACCATATATTTT
TRBV7-9	TRBJ2-5	many	TRBD2	CASSLAGLQVEETQYF	TGTGCCAGCAGCTTAGCGGGACTACAGGTGGAGGAGACCCAGTACTTC
TRBV28	TRBJ1-6	many	NA	CASIGGNWNSPLHF	TGTGCCAGCATCGGAGGGAATTGGAATTCACCCCTCCACTTT
TRBV12-3/TRBV12-4	TRBJ2-7	many	NA	CASSPTPPVRGYEQYF	TGTGCCAGCAGTCCTACCCCCCCTGTAAGGGGCTACGAGCAGTACTTC
TRBV27	TRBJ1-2	many	NA	CASSHRRTPINYGYTF	TGTGCCAGCAGTCATAGACGGACACCCATTAACTATGGCTACACCTTC
TRBV6-1	TRBJ2-7	NA	NA	CASSEAGVGYEQYF	TGTGCCAGCAGTGAAGCGGGGGTTGGCTACGAGCAGTACTTC
TRBV11-2	TRBJ1-5	many	NA	CASSFTPPGYNQPQHF	TGTGCCAGCAGCTTTACCCCACCGGGTTATAATCAGCCCCAGCATTTT
TRBV28	TRBJ2-2	many	TRBD2	CASTPSGNDAGELFF	TGTGCCAGCACGCCTAGCGGGAATGATGCCGGGGAGCTGTTTTTT
TRBV7-9	TRBJ1-2	few	NA	CASSLNQGANYGYTF	TGTGCCAGCAGCTTAAATCAGGGCGCAAACTATGGCTACACCTTC
TRBV25-1	TRBJ1-2	many	NA	CASSEYVGNGYTF	TGTGCCAGCAGTGAATATGTAGGGAACGGCTACACCTTC
TRBV12-3/TRBV12-4	TRBJ1-1	many	NA	CASSFILGEQAFF	TGTGCCAGCAGTTTTATTTTGGGGGAACAGGCTTTCTTT